The rows below give T cell receptor beta chains drawn from one sample of a study of technical replicates of blood from several donors. Profiling relied on immunoSEQ multiplex PCR, and the TCRdb table lists in-frame clones only, not all of them. Counted here are fewer than 85,000 clones, around 96% occurring once; the ten biggest clones make up just over 0.3%. Sequencing input: T cells isolated from PBMCs. Receptors were obtained from a human donor in good health. Both conserved end residues are part of each CDR3. The D gene is left open where the match is weak. Size is stated for part of the rows, as once, few or many counts, or as a class when the clone is expanded.

j_gene	d_gene	v_gene	abundance	CDR3aa	CDR3nt
TRBJ2-1	TRBD2	TRBV6-5	NA	CASQRELSYNEQFF	TGTGCCAGCCAGCGGGAGTTGTCCTACAATGAGCAGTTCTTC
TRBJ2-1	NA	TRBV7-9	NA	CASSSPTGARGDEQFF	TGTGCCAGCAGCTCCCCTACTGGGGCTAGAGGAGATGAGCAGTTCTTC
TRBJ2-1	TRBD2	TRBV25-1	NA	CASRASGSGRDEQFF	TGTGCCAGCAGGGCTAGCGGTTCGGGCAGGGATGAGCAGTTCTTC
TRBJ2-5	TRBD2	TRBV19	NA	CASRVGEAGGRETQYF	TGTGCCAGTAGGGTGGGGGAAGCGGGAGGGCGAGAGACCCAGTACTTC
TRBJ2-7	TRBD1	TRBV6-5	NA	CASSYPDRGHKQYF	TGTGCCAGCAGTTACCCTGACAGGGGGCATAAGCAGTACTTC
TRBJ2-7	NA	TRBV9	once	CASSTGQGGTRLEQYF	TGTGCCAGCAGCACAGGACAGGGAGGGACACGGCTCGAGCAGTACTTC
TRBJ2-3	NA	TRBV18	NA	CASSLASSTDTQYF	TGTGCCAGCTCACTAGCCTCTAGCACAGATACGCAGTATTTT
TRBJ2-3	NA	TRBV2	NA	CASSEAGGASADTQYF	TGTGCCAGCAGTGAAGCGGGGGGAGCGTCGGCAGATACGCAGTATTTT
TRBJ2-7	TRBD1	TRBV6-6	NA	CASSYKGAQGQYEQYF	TGTGCCAGCAGTTACAAGGGGGCTCAGGGTCAATACGAGCAGTACTTC
TRBJ2-2	TRBD2	TRBV19	NA	CASSIARLAGVFGELFF	TGTGCCAGTAGTATAGCGCGACTAGCGGGAGTTTTTGGGGAGCTGTTTTTT
TRBJ2-1	NA	TRBV27	NA	CASSLTGSQNNEQFF	TGTGCCAGCAGTTTAACTGGGAGCCAAAACAATGAGCAGTTCTTC
TRBJ1-2	NA	TRBV4-2	once	CASSQSGVYGYTF	TGTGCCAGCAGCCAATCCGGAGTCTATGGCTACACCTTC
TRBJ1-2	NA	TRBV29-1	once	CSVEYGQYYGYTF	TGCAGCGTTGAATACGGACAGTACTATGGCTACACCTTC
TRBJ2-5	TRBD1	TRBV27	NA	CASSLIGTGRSETQYF	TGTGCCAGCAGTTTGATCGGGACAGGGAGGTCGGAGACCCAGTACTTC
TRBJ2-3	TRBD1	TRBV7-2	once	CASSLDRGTDTQYF	TGTGCCAGCAGTTTAGACAGGGGCACAGATACGCAGTATTTT
TRBJ2-3	TRBD2	TRBV5-1	NA	CASSLAASGVPDTQYF	TGCGCCAGCAGCTTGGCGGCTAGCGGGGTTCCAGATACGCAGTATTTT
TRBJ1-1	TRBD1	TRBV5-6	NA	CASSLDRGLWFF	TGTGCCAGCAGCTTGGACAGGGGGTTATGGTTCTTT
TRBJ1-1	NA	TRBV19	NA	CASSIQGGGMNTEAFF	TGTGCCAGTAGTATACAGGGCGGTGGCATGAACACTGAAGCTTTCTTT
TRBJ2-1	TRBD2	TRBV5-4	once	CASSFWRETYNEQFF	TGTGCCAGCAGCTTCTGGCGGGAGACCTACAATGAGCAGTTCTTC
TRBJ2-1	TRBD2	TRBV28	NA	CASSFLSSGNSYNEQFF	TGTGCCAGCAGTTTCTTGTCTAGCGGGAATTCCTACAATGAGCAGTTCTTC
TRBJ1-2	TRBD1	TRBV7-2	NA	CASSAGQSGYGYTF	TGTGCCAGCAGCGCGGGACAGTCCGGCTATGGCTACACCTTC
TRBJ2-3	NA	TRBV11-3	NA	CASSPRVTDTQYF	TGTGCCAGCAGCCCTCGAGTCACAGATACGCAGTATTTT
TRBJ2-7	TRBD1	TRBV6-1	NA	CASSDQDRGGLEQYF	TGTGCCAGCAGTGACCAGGACAGGGGTGGACTCGAGCAGTACTTC
TRBJ2-5	NA	TRBV29-1	NA	CSVGREETQYF	TGCAGCGTTGGACGGGAAGAGACCCAGTACTTC
TRBJ1-2	NA	TRBV28	once	CASSWDTGYGYTF	TGTGCCAGCAGTTGGGACACGGGGTATGGCTACACCTTC
TRBJ2-1	NA	TRBV30	once	CAWSAADSSTYNEQFF	TGTGCCTGGAGTGCCGCCGACAGTTCCACCTACAATGAGCAGTTCTTC
TRBJ2-2	NA	TRBV16	NA	CASSQPGHHTGELFF	TGTGCCAGCAGCCAACCTGGGCATCACACCGGGGAGCTGTTTTTT
TRBJ1-4	NA	TRBV7-9	NA	CASSPRDRFEKLFF	TGTGCCAGCAGCCCCCGGGATAGATTTGAAAAACTGTTTTTT
TRBJ1-1	TRBD1	TRBV30	NA	CAWRDRENTEAFF	TGTGCCTGGCGGGACAGGGAGAACACTGAAGCTTTCTTT
TRBJ2-7	TRBD1	TRBV5-1	NA	CASSPGQGIEQYF	TGCGCCAGCAGCCCGGGACAGGGCATCGAGCAGTACTTC
TRBJ2-7	TRBD2	TRBV5-1	NA	CASSLEGRLTSGRPYEQYF	TGCGCCAGCAGCTTGGAAGGGCGATTGACTAGCGGGAGACCCTACGAGCAGTACTTC
TRBJ2-5	NA	TRBV27	NA	CASSLYQGETQYF	TGTGCCAGCAGTTTGTACCAGGGGGAGACCCAGTACTTC
TRBJ1-1	NA	TRBV19	NA	CASTPWGVSGLNTEAFF	TGTGCCAGTACCCCCTGGGGCGTGTCGGGTTTAAACACTGAAGCTTTCTTT
TRBJ2-7	NA	TRBV29-1	NA	CSVWLGDRPSYEQYF	TGCAGCGTTTGGCTTGGTGACAGGCCCTCCTACGAGCAGTACTTC
TRBJ1-5	NA	TRBV6-1	NA	CASIRGGINQPQHF	TGTGCCAGCATAAGAGGAGGAATCAATCAGCCCCAGCATTTT
TRBJ2-3	NA	TRBV9	NA	CASSVTQDTDTQYF	TGTGCCAGCAGCGTAACGCAGGACACAGATACGCAGTATTTT
TRBJ2-7	TRBD1	TRBV6-6	NA	CASSYSEGDRTYEQYF	TGTGCCAGCAGTTACTCAGAGGGGGACAGAACCTACGAGCAGTACTTC
TRBJ2-1	TRBD1	TRBV7-9	NA	CASSLYRGHASSYNEQFF	TGTGCCAGCAGCTTATACAGGGGGCACGCCAGCTCCTACAATGAGCAGTTCTTC
TRBJ2-7	TRBD1	TRBV6-1	NA	CASSVWDRLNEQYF	TGTGCCAGCAGTGTTTGGGACAGGCTGAACGAGCAGTACTTC
TRBJ2-5	TRBD2	TRBV9	NA	CASSPLGLAGGETQYF	TGTGCCAGCAGCCCGTTGGGACTAGCGGGAGGGGAGACCCAGTACTTC
TRBJ1-1	NA	TRBV4-1	NA	CASSQEGHIYTEAFF	TGCGCCAGCAGCCAAGAGGGACACATCTACACTGAAGCTTTCTTT
TRBJ1-4	NA	TRBV7-2	NA	CASSYQGTNEKLFF	TGTGCCAGCAGCTATCAGGGAACTAATGAAAAACTGTTTTTT
TRBJ2-5	TRBD2	TRBV5-5	NA	CASSLGTSGIQETQYF	TGTGCCAGCAGCCTCGGGACTAGCGGGATACAAGAGACCCAGTACTTC
TRBJ1-2	NA	TRBV29-1	NA	CSVERTQNYGYTF	TGCAGCGTCGAACGGACACAGAACTATGGCTACACCTTC
TRBJ2-7	TRBD1	TRBV4-3	NA	CASSARDSSYEQYF	TGCGCCAGCAGCGCCCGGGACAGCTCCTACGAGCAGTACTTC
TRBJ2-7	TRBD2	TRBV10-3	NA	CAISAGGTYEQYF	TGTGCCATCAGTGCGGGGGGTACCTACGAGCAGTACTTC
TRBJ2-7	TRBD1	TRBV6-5	NA	CASSVTGADYEQYF	TGTGCCAGCAGTGTGACAGGGGCCGACTACGAGCAGTACTTC
TRBJ2-3	TRBD2	TRBV7-9	NA	CASSLPKREGSTDTQYF	TGTGCCAGCAGCTTACCGAAGCGGGAGGGATCTACAGATACGCAGTATTTT
TRBJ1-4	NA	TRBV27	NA	CASSLYFGEKLFF	TGTGCCAGCAGTTTATACTTCGGGGAAAAACTGTTTTTT
TRBJ2-3	TRBD2	TRBV10-3	NA	CAISELAGDTQYF	TGTGCCATCAGCGAACTAGCGGGAGATACGCAGTATTTT
TRBJ2-1	TRBD2	TRBV4-1	NA	CASSQREGYNEQFF	TGCGCCAGCAGCCAGCGGGAGGGCTACAATGAGCAGTTCTTC
TRBJ1-4	TRBD1	TRBV28	NA	CASSFWGVLGQRVSKEKLFF	TGTGCCAGCAGTTTTTGGGGGGTATTGGGACAGAGAGTTTCAAAAGAAAAACTGTTTTTT
TRBJ1-1	NA	TRBV19	NA	CASSIVRGSLRDTEAFF	TGTGCCAGTAGTATAGTGCGGGGATCGCTACGAGACACTGAAGCTTTCTTT
TRBJ1-5	NA	TRBV2	NA	CASSVGDYSNQPQHF	TGTGCCAGCAGTGTGGGCGATTATAGCAATCAGCCCCAGCATTTT
TRBJ2-7	TRBD1	TRBV19	NA	CASSLGTASYEQYF	TGTGCCAGTAGTTTGGGGACAGCTTCCTACGAGCAGTACTTC